This TCR beta chain is from a study of cytomegalovirus exposure and HLA in healthy donors. Study summary: The approximately 120 validation repertoires were reported in a later analysis to have been generated on the same platform as the approximately 700 first-cohort repertoires.

The donors were members of the validation cohort, which comprised 90 to 150 subjects and was separate from the first cohort of 670 or so subjects. With 1 base removed from V and 1 base from J, the gap between germline ends came to 10 bases. Germline V gene lookup returns CDR1 KGHSY and CDR2 FQNENV. CDR3 length: 15 residues. Of note for this clone: Its antigen is unidentified.

Whole-study findings and limits: Reports credit the classifier with highly specific, highly sensitive diagnosis of cytomegalovirus status.

Method: immunoSEQ multiplex PCR; TCRdb's copy keeps in-frame clones and lacks some. The table shows about 140,000 clones, with 80% to 90% occurring only once. This TCR was sampled from a man younger than 30 in good health and CMV-seronegative. The sample taken for sequencing was PBMCs. The rearrangement uses TRBV16 and TRBJ1-1; no definite D call. As DNA, the CDR3 is TGTGCCAGCAGCCAATGGGCCAGACCGAACACTGAAGCTTTCTTT. Translating it yields CASSQWARPNTEAFF.